Shown below are 4 T cell receptor beta chains from a single sample sequenced in a study of CD8+CD57+ T cells in acquired aplastic anemia. Genomic DNA was employed as the template in profiling TCR beta VDJ and CDR3. TCRdb passed the reads through MiXCR, listing each CDR3 protein once. The table shows about 100,000 distinct CDR3 sequences, with roughly 51% occurring only once. Specimen: sorted CD4+, CD8+, or CD8+CD57+ T cells (not recorded which) from PBMCs. Every receptor here comes from a human donor in good health, serving as a control.

This clonotype was counted many times. The chain links TRBV9 to TRBJ2-3, with D uncertain. Germline CDR1 is SGDLS and CDR2 is YYNGEE. This CDR3 is 13 amino acids long. Trimming cost V 5 bases and J 0 bases, with 7 bases left between them. CDR3 region: CASRADSTDTQYF. The CDR3 DNA reads TGTGCCAGCAGGGCGGACAGCACAGATACGCAGTATTTT. Combining the CDR3 with reference TRBV9 and TRBJ2-3 gives the whole variable domain DSGVTQTPKHLITATGQRVTLRCSPRSGDLSVYWYQQSLDQGLQFLIQYYNGEERAKGNILERFSAQQFPDLHSELNLSSLELGDSALYFCASRADSTDTQYFGPGTRLTVL.

As to this clonotype: The CDR3 does not end in the conserved phenylalanine or tryptophan, so this is likely a read error. The J gene is TRBJ1-2, the V gene TRBV5-6, with TRBD1 matching 7 bases. The V gene end was trimmed by 5 bases and the J gene end by 0 bases; junction bases not matched to a gene: 10. Germline loops: CDR1 SGHDT, CDR2 YYEEEE. The CDR3 extends over 16 amino acids. This CDR3 is CASRKRTGQANYGYTL. As DNA, the CDR3 is TGTGCCAGCAGAAAACGGACAGGACAAGCTAACTATGGCTACACCCTC.

The rearrangement uses TRBV19 and TRBJ2-6; 10 bases line up with TRBD2. CDR3 size: 15 residues. Germline V gene data show CDR1 as LNHDA and CDR2 as SQIVND (reference sequence). The V and J ends lost 4 bases and 4 bases, in that order; junction bases with no gene match: 1. CDR3 sequence: CASSKLAGGANVLTF. CDR3 DNA: TGTGCCAGTAGTAAACTAGCGGGGGGGGCCAACGTCCTGACTTTC.

The chain combines TRBV20-1 with TRBJ1-6; no firm D call. The CDR3 runs to 16 residues. V was cut by 0 bases and J by 10 bases, with 19 bases left in between. Germline V gene data show CDR1 as DFQATT and CDR2 as SNEGSKA (reference sequence). In DNA, the CDR3 is TGCAGTGCTAGAGAAATGGCGGCAGGAGGTGACTCACCCCTCCACTTT. Protein sequence: CSAREMAAGGDSPLHF.